This entry concerns a single TCR beta chain. The antigen is unknown. This record comes from a study of cytomegalovirus exposure and HLA in healthy donors. Study-level points and caveats: Some highly shared sequence variants likely arose as a pipeline artifact.

PCR involved 60 Vbeta and 13 Jbeta primers. Clones were sequenced by immunoSEQ multiplex PCR, and TCRdb holds only the in-frame ones, with some missing. This table holds about 99,000 clones, about 79% found once. The sequenced sample was PBMCs. This sequence was found in a man in his sixties in good health and CMV-seropositive.

The CDR3 DNA follows: TGTGCCAGCAGAAGTCCCGGGACTATCGCGACCCAGTACTTC. It specifies CASRSPGTIATQYF. The chain recombines TRBV7-9 with TRBJ2-5; the match to TRBD2 covers 7 bases. V lost 6 bases and J lost 7; bases outside the gene matches: 11. CDR1 and CDR2 (germline): SEHNR, FQNEAQ (reference sequence). This CDR3 spans 14 amino acids.